This passage covers 7 T cell receptor beta chains from one sample sequenced in a study of tumor-infiltrating lymphocytes in primary liver carcinoma. The input was approximately 0.45 ug total RNA; TCR beta cDNA was made from it with a constant-region primer. ARM-PCR was slightly modified, and three nested multiplex PCR rounds with it gave rise to the TCR beta libraries. Primers for the first two PCR rounds were TRBV1-TRBV30 forward primers and a C-beta reverse primer (around 10 cycles per round). TCRdb called the multiplex PCR reads again in MiXCR, with one record for every CDR3 protein. Among roughly 100,000 distinct CDR3 sequences listed, approximately 70% were seen once. Joint extraction of RNA and DNA used roughly 19-32 mg of bulk tissue that was unsorted. The source material was liver tumor tissue from sampling region 2. Stated subset: tumor region T2, inferior pole. These receptors originate from a woman aged 55-70 years with primary liver carcinoma and hepatitis B virus infection.

Comments on this clonotype: It may be a read error: a sequence one base away is much more abundant. The genes are TRBV5-1 and TRBJ2-5; unclear D gene. There are 14 residues in the CDR3. CDR1 and CDR2 from the germline V gene are SGHRS and YFSETQ. CDR3: CANSFNSDKETQYF. DNA for the CDR3: TGCGCCAACAGCTTCAATAGTGACAAAGAGACCCAGTACTTC.

As regards this clonotype: Because it lacks the conserved phenylalanine or tryptophan at the end, this CDR3 is likely a read error. The chain carries TRBV11-2 and TRBJ2-1, with 9 bases that match TRBD2. From germline, CDR1 is SGHAT and CDR2 FQNNGV. The CDR3 sequence is 17 residues long. The CDR3 protein is CASSRRLAGGPGDEQFI. The CDR3 DNA is TGTGCCAGCAGCAGGAGACTGGCGGGAGGGCCGGGGGATGAACAGTTCATC.

The genes are TRBV11-3 and TRBJ2-1; tentatively, D is TRBD2 (6 bases). The CDR3 consists of 13 residues. V gave up 6 bases and J gave up 10 bases, with 16 bases separating them. Germline CDR1 SGHNT, CDR2 YENEEA. CDR3 bases: TGTGCCAGCAGTGCCGGGGACTGCAAAGAGCAGTTCTTC. Translated: CASSAGDCKEQFF.

Worth noting for this clonotype: A read error is likely, as this CDR3 ends without the conserved phenylalanine or tryptophan. V usage is TRBV11-2 and J usage is TRBJ2-3; TRBD2 matches at 8 bases. CDR1 is SGHAT, CDR2 FQNNGV, per germline. V was clipped by 3 bases and J by 5 bases; unmatched bases: 16. The CDR3 has 18 amino acids. Here the CDR3 reads CASSFTGLTGGGRDTQYL. In nucleotides, the CDR3 is TGTGCCAGCAGCTTCACGGGACTAACGGGAGGGGGTAGAGATACGCAGTATTTA.

Worth noting for this clonotype: This could be a read error, since a much larger clone is one nucleotide away. The chain combines TRBV6-5 with TRBJ2-1; perhaps TRBD1 as D (6 bases). The V gene's germline CDR1 is MNHEY and CDR2 SVGAGI. The CDR3 runs to 13 residues. CDR3 DNA: TGTGCCAGCAGAACCACAGGGATGGGCGAGCAGTCCTTC. It yields the protein CASRTTGMGEQSF.

This clonotype came up many times. The chain joins TRBV2 to TRBJ2-1; 11 bases map to TRBD2. J gave up 3 bases and V 7 bases, and 5 bases lay outside the gene matches. Germline CDR1 reads SNHLY; CDR2 reads FYNNEI. There are 15 residues in the CDR3. CDR3 nucleotide sequence: TGTGCCAGCACCACCGGACTAGCGGGCTACAATGAGCAGTTCTTC. Its protein is CASTTGLAGYNEQFF.

At least ten counts were recorded for this clonotype. This chain uses TRBV12-3 or TRBV12-4 with TRBJ1-2; possible D gene TRBD1, 5 bases. CDR3 size: 13 residues. Trimming cost V 0 bases and J 4 bases, with 6 bases left between them. Here the CDR3 reads CASSLAQGYGYTF. The CDR3, as DNA: TGTGCCAGCAGTTTAGCGCAGGGCTATGGCTACACCTTC.